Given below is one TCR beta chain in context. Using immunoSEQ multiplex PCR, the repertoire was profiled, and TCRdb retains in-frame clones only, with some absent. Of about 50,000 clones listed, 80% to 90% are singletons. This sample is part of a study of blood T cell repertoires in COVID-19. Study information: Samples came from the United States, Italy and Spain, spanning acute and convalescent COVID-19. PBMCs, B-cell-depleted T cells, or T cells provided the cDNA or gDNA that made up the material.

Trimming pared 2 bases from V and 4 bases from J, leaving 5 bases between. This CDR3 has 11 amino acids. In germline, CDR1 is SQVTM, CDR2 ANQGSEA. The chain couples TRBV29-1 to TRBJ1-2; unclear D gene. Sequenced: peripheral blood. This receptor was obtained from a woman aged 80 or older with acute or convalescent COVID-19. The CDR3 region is CSVEFFYGYTF. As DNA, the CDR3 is TGCAGCGTTGAATTCTTCTATGGCTACACCTTC.